The 17 T cell receptor beta chains given below trace back to one sample, sequenced in a study of identical twins. MiXCR, applied by TCRdb to the 5' RACE reads, yields one record per CDR3 protein. The sample contains about 570,000 distinct CDR3 sequences, 9.6% of which appear only once. These same data were also listed under a study on yellow fever vaccine responses in identical twins.

Sequenced sample: PBMCs. The source is a woman aged 18-29 years in good health.

This clonotype was found a few times. The chain combines TRBV20-1 with TRBJ2-7; maybe TRBD1 (6 bases). Germline loops: CDR1 DFQATT, CDR2 SNEGSKA (reference sequence). V was cut by 3 bases and J by 3 bases, with 21 bases left in between. The CDR3 loop spans 16 amino acids. This CDR3 is CSASGLWQGLNYEQYF. The CDR3 nucleotides read TGCAGTGCTAGCGGGTTGTGGCAGGGGTTAAACTACGAGCAGTACTTC.

The rearrangement uses TRBV11-2 and TRBJ1-1; the D is unclear. CDR3 length: 17 residues. V lost 1 base and J lost 0, with 15 bases in between. Germline CDR1 reads SGHAT; CDR2 reads FQNNGV. The CDR3 here is CASSLGWASLMNTEAFF. For the CDR3, the DNA is TGTGCCAGCAGCTTAGGGTGGGCCAGCTTGATGAACACTGAAGCTTTCTTT. The full variable domain, completed using reference TRBV11-2 and TRBJ1-1, is EAGVAQSPRYKIIEKRQSVAFWCNPISGHATLYWYQQILGQGPKLLIQFQNNGVVDDSQLPKDRFSAERLKGVDSTLKIQPAKLEDSAVYLCASSLGWASLMNTEAFFGQGTRLTVV.

The CDR3 DNA reads as TGCGCCAGCAGCACGGAGGGGAGAACTAATGAAAAACTGTTTTTT. It encodes CASSTEGRTNEKLFF. The genes are TRBV5-1 and TRBJ1-4; a possible D gene is TRBD1 (5 bases). The CDR3 contains 15 residues. V was clipped by 4 bases and J by 1 base, with 11 bases between them. The germline CDR1 and CDR2 sequences are SGHRS and YFSETQ.

The chain joins TRBV5-5 to TRBJ2-2, with D possibly being TRBD1 (5 bases). V gave up 0 bases and J gave up 1 base, with 13 bases separating them. The CDR3 has 17 residues. The germline CDR1 and CDR2 sequences are SGHKS and YYEKEE (reference sequence). The CDR3 DNA reads TGTGCCAGCAGCTTGGCCAAGGCAGGGCTGAACACCGGGGAGCTGTTTTTT. Protein sequence: CASSLAKAGLNTGELFF.

The CDR3 DNA is TGTGCCAGCAGTTCCCGGGGAGTCGAGACAGATACGCAGTATTTT. It codes for CASSSRGVETDTQYF. The chain combines TRBV6-5 with TRBJ2-3, with D perhaps matching TRBD2 (5 bases). The CDR3 runs to 15 residues. The ends were cut back, 4 bases at V and 3 bases at J, with 14 bases in the middle. Germline V gives CDR1 MNHEY, CDR2 SVGAGI.

This clonotype was observed many times. The chain links TRBV20-1 to TRBJ1-6; D is ambiguous. Per the germline V gene, CDR1 is DFQATT and CDR2 is SNEGSKA (reference sequence). Trimming took 5 bases from V and 0 from J, leaving 11 bases between them. The CDR3 loop spans 15 amino acids. The CDR3 sequence: CSADGRSSYNSPLHF. CDR3 nucleotides: TGCAGTGCTGATGGTCGGAGCTCCTATAATTCACCCCTCCACTTT.

The V call is TRBV12-3 or TRBV12-4, the J call TRBJ2-5, with TRBD2 identical over 9 bases. This CDR3 region has 13 residues. V shed 5 bases, J shed 4 bases, and the junction held 2 bases outside the gene matches. CDR3: CASSETSGETQYF. Written as DNA, the CDR3 is TGTGCCAGCAGTGAGACTAGCGGAGAGACCCAGTACTTC.

This chain links TRBV4-3 with TRBJ2-7; 9 bases are shared with TRBD2. The CDR3 is 16 amino acids. The J segment lost 5 bases and the V segment lost 1 base, leaving 9 bases of the junction unmatched. In germline, CDR1 is LGHNA, CDR2 YSLEER. In DNA form, the CDR3 reads TGCGCCAGCAGCCAAGTAGCGGGGGACGGGAAGGACGAGCAGTACTTC. Translated: CASSQVAGDGKDEQYF.

This clonotype appeared many times. This chain uses TRBV6-1 with TRBJ1-2; TRBD1 agrees at 9 bases. V lost 5 bases and J lost 6; bases outside the gene matches: 4. The CDR3 sequence is 13 residues long. Per the germline V gene, CDR1 is MNHNS and CDR2 is SASEGT. CDR3 amino acids: CASSLRDRDGYTF. For the CDR3, the DNA is TGTGCCAGCAGTCTCCGGGACAGGGATGGCTACACCTTC.

This clonotype was seen a handful of times. The CDR3 spells CASSESLGATQYF. CDR3 bases: TGTGCCAGCAGTGAATCGTTAGGAGCAACGCAGTATTTT. The V and J genes are TRBV6-4 and TRBJ2-3; D gene unclear. This CDR3 spans 13 amino acids. Looked up from germline, CDR1 is MRHNA and CDR2 is SNTAGT. Trimming pared 3 bases from V and 9 bases from J, leaving 13 bases between.

In its sample, this clonotype was seen many times. The V and J genes are TRBV5-1 and TRBJ2-2; D unclear. The length of the CDR3 is 14 residues. The V end was cut by 2 bases, the J end by 4 bases, with 9 bases between. Germline CDR1 reads SGHRS; CDR2 reads YFSETQ. The CDR3, as DNA: TGCGCCAGCAGCTTCCCACAGCTCACCGGGGAGCTGTTTTTT. Translation gives CASSFPQLTGELFF.

J is TRBJ1-1 and V is TRBV5-1; 8 positions agree with TRBD1. The CDR3 runs 14 residues. CDR1 is SGHRS, CDR2 YFSETQ, per germline. The junction had 3 bases not matched to a gene; V was cut back by 2 bases and J by 3 bases. CDR3 sequence (DNA): TGCGCCAGCAGCTTCAGGGGGCGGGACACTGAAGCTTTCTTT. This encodes CASSFRGRDTEAFF.

The J gene is TRBJ2-7, the V gene TRBV20-1; 8 nucleotides align to TRBD2. The CDR3 contains 14 residues. Germline V lookup: CDR1 DFQATT, CDR2 SNEGSKA (reference sequence). Unmatched junction bases numbered 3, after V lost 0 bases and J lost 2 bases. In DNA, the CDR3 is TGCAGTGCTAGAGATGTAGCGGGAACCTACGAGCAGTACTTC. Amino acids: CSARDVAGTYEQYF.

This chain links TRBV6-5 with TRBJ2-3, with 12 bases matching TRBD2. The CDR3 has 15 residues. The J segment lost 13 bases and the V segment lost 0 bases, leaving 8 bases of the junction unmatched. Germline V gives CDR1 MNHEY, CDR2 SVGAGI. The CDR3 DNA sequence: TGTGCCAGCAGTTACTCGTCTAGCGGGGGGGCTGCGAAGTATTTT. The encoded protein is CASSYSSSGGAAKYF.

This clonotype was seen only a few times. This chain uses TRBV10-3 with TRBJ2-3; 9 positions agree with TRBD1. CDR1 and CDR2 from the germline V gene are ENHRY and SYGVKD. The J segment lost 4 bases and the V segment lost 3 bases, leaving 5 bases of the junction unmatched. The CDR3 runs 15 residues. CDR3 sequence (DNA): TGTGCCATCAGTGACTGGACAGGGGTTGCAGATACGCAGTATTTT. As protein: CAISDWTGVADTQYF.

This clonotype occurred many times. The rearrangement joins TRBV28 to TRBJ2-7; D not resolved. Germline CDR1 and CDR2: MDHEN and SYDVKM. The CDR3 is made up of 10 amino acids. With 5 bases removed from V and 4 bases from J, the gap between germline ends came to 3 bases. DNA of the CDR3: TGTGCCAGCAGTGAATACGAGCAGTACTTC. It is translated as CASSEYEQYF.

This clonotype was observed a handful of times. This chain uses TRBV11-2 with TRBJ2-1; possibly TRBD2 for D (6 bases). Germline loops: CDR1 SGHAT, CDR2 FQNNGV. This CDR3 is 18 amino acids long. V lost 4 bases and J lost 0, with 19 bases in between. CDR3 protein: CASSSLWRDTSSYNEQFF. The CDR3 DNA reads as TGTGCCAGCAGCTCCCTCTGGCGGGATACGAGCTCCTACAATGAGCAGTTCTTC.